The entry that follows covers one TCR beta chain sequence. This clonotype was detected only a few times. No antigen is known for it. Base-call qualities are not available, and no considerably larger clone is one nucleotide away. Ophthalmopathy patients had moderately to severely active disease, with a Clinical Activity Score of 3 or more, a NOSPECS grade of 4 or more, and a disease duration of less than 3 months. The study excluded patients with uncontrolled infections, other autoimmune diseases, pregnancy or lactation. Diagnoses relied on clinical symptoms, serum thyroxine and TRAb, thyroid ultrasound and orbital computed tomography. PBMCs were isolated from approximately 10 ml of fresh peripheral blood by Ficoll-Paque density gradient centrifugation. Trizol reagent was used to extract total RNA, and RNA quality was then checked on an Agilent 2100 Bioanalyzer. The source of the sample is a study of T cells in Graves' hyperthyroidism and ophthalmopathy (dated by TCRdb to between 2018 and 2021). Background for the entire study: Peripheral blood was sampled at the time of initial diagnosis, prior to any treatment. TCR V-J signatures able to tell the groups apart were searched for in a discovery cohort of approximately 95 patients, of whom around 42 had Graves' ophthalmopathy and roughly 59 had stable Graves' hyperthyroidism. Prospective prediction of ophthalmopathy was tested in an independent validation cohort of about 19 hyperthyroidism patients and around 16 patients who later progressed to ophthalmopathy. The approximately 98 discovery patients were randomly divided into training and test sets at a 7:3 ratio. Thyroid tissue and blood T-cell repertoires from six Graves' hyperthyroidism patients were also compared in the study. After blood sampling, hyperthyroidism patients were treated with methimazole at a starting dose of 30 mg daily, and ophthalmopathy patients were treated with high-dose intravenous methylprednisolone. The paper describes TCR Vbeta CDR3 sequencing of 140 or so peripheral blood samples, made up of 43 ophthalmopathy patients, roughly 72 hyperthyroidism patients and 17 progressor patients. Findings and caveats that apply to the study as a whole: A 13 V-J signature model separated ophthalmopathy from stable hyperthyroidism, with approximately 87% sensitivity and 81% to 82% specificity in cross-validation and 80%/75% in testing. Sample size was not statistically predetermined, and blinding of investigators to group allocation was not performed. In validation, the model predicted progression to ophthalmopathy a median of about 5.9 months before onset, with roughly 68% sensitivity and just under 75% specificity. Blood samples also contained most of the expanded thyroid clonotypes (frequency above 0.001), which suggests that blood repertoires may reflect thyroid immune responses.

For CDR1 and CDR2, the germline V gene lists MNHEY and SVGAGI. V and J are truncated by 5 bases and 14 bases respectively, leaving an intervening sequence of 18 bases. Measured from the cysteine to the phenylalanine, the CDR3 is 12 residues long. Only the CDR3 DNA is retained, 36 bases long and in frame from the first base. TCR beta CDR3 regions were amplified from RNA transcripts. A first-round RT-PCR of the TCR CDR3 used the HTBI primer set with the Qiagen OneStep RT-PCR kit. A second multiplex PCR round built the libraries, followed by size selection and purification. The libraries were sequenced on an Illumina HiSeq2000 using paired-end 100 bp reads. The source study handled its data this way. SOAPnuke was used to process the raw data, throwing out any read that contained adapters or uncalled bases, had a mean Phred below 15, or lacked an exact constant-primer or identifier match. COPE v1.2.5 was used to merge the high-quality paired reads, and each unique nucleotide sequence was defined as a clonotype. MiTCR v1.1 was used to align clonotypes to the IMGT TRBV, TRBD and TRBJ reference segments. The analysis was restricted to V-J combinations with a frequency above 0.0001, which together covered just over 98% of the repertoires. The TCS score was defined as F50 (clonal expansion) divided by E x V (chaos), with BLOSUM62-based TCRdist calculated between CDR3 peptides within each V-J. Welch's t-statistics and random forest reduced 500 to 650 V-J features to 13, which were used in a naive Bayes classifier (R e1071). The raw public data were reprocessed by TCRdb itself: fastp quality trimming at Q25, MiXCR clonotype calling, in-frame beta chains only. Under each unique CDR3 protein, matching rows form one entry showing the most common genes and DNA. These V and J calls are TCRdb output, not the study's own analysis. A total of approximately 400,000 distinct CDR3 sequences appear in this sample, approximately 18% of them only once. The ten largest clones capture less than 45% of the sample.

The clonotype originates from a man younger than 35 with Graves' ophthalmopathy. The chain joins TRBV6-5 to TRBJ1-1; there is no confident call for the D gene. Source material: blood. The CDR3 region: CASSPATVKWFF. The DNA reads as follows: TGTGCCAGCAGTCCCGCGACGGTGAAGTGGTTCTTT.